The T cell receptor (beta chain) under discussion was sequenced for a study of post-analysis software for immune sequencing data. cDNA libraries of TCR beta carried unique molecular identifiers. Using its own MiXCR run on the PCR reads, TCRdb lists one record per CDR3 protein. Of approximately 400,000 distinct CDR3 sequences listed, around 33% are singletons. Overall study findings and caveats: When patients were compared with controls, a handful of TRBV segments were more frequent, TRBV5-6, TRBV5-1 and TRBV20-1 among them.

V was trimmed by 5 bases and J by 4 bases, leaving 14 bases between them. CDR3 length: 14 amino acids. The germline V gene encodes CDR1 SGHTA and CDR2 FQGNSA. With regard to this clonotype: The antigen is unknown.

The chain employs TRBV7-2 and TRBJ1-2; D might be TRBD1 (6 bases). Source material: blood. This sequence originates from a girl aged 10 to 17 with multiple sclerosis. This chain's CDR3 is CASSPSQGIYGYTF. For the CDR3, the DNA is TGTGCCAGCAGCCCAAGCCAGGGGATCTATGGCTACACCTTC.